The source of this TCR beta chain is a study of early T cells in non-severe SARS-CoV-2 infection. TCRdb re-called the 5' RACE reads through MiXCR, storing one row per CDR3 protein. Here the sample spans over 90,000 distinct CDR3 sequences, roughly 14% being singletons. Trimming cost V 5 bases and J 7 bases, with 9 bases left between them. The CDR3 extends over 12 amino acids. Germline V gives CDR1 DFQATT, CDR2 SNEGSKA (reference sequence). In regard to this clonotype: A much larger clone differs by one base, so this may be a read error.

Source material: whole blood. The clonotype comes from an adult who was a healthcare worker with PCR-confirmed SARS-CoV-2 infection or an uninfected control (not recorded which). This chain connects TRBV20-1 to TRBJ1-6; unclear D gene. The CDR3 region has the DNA TGCAGTGCTTGGGTCAGCAATTCACCCCTCCACTTT. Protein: CSAWVSNSPLHF.